These 2 T cell receptor beta chains originate from one sample sequenced in a study of T cell responses to AZD1222 COVID-19 vaccine. Sequenced by immunoSEQ multiplex PCR; TCRdb stores in-frame clones only, minus some. The table includes 100,000 to 150,000 clones, 85% detected once. The sample here was peripheral blood, taken 28 days after the second AZD1222 dose. The receptors stem from an adult who received the AZD1222 COVID-19 vaccine.

The genes are TRBV9 and TRBJ1-4; D is unclear. Between the trimmed V and J ends, which lost 0 bases and 5 bases, there was a span of 2 bases. The length of the CDR3 is 12 residues. Germline CDR1 reads SGDLS; CDR2 reads YYNGEE. CDR3 DNA: TGTGCCAGCAGCGTAGGGAATGAAAAACTGTTTTTT. The encoded protein is CASSVGNEKLFF.

The chain couples TRBV7-2 to TRBJ2-3, with a weak D call TRBD2 (5 bases). CDR1 and CDR2 from the germline V gene are SGHTA and FQGNSA. This CDR3 comprises 16 residues. With 6 bases removed from V and 0 bases from J, the gap between germline ends came to 16 bases. The CDR3 nucleotides read TGTGCCAGCAGAGCCAACCGGGATCCTAGCACAGATACGCAGTATTTT. It is translated as CASRANRDPSTDTQYF.